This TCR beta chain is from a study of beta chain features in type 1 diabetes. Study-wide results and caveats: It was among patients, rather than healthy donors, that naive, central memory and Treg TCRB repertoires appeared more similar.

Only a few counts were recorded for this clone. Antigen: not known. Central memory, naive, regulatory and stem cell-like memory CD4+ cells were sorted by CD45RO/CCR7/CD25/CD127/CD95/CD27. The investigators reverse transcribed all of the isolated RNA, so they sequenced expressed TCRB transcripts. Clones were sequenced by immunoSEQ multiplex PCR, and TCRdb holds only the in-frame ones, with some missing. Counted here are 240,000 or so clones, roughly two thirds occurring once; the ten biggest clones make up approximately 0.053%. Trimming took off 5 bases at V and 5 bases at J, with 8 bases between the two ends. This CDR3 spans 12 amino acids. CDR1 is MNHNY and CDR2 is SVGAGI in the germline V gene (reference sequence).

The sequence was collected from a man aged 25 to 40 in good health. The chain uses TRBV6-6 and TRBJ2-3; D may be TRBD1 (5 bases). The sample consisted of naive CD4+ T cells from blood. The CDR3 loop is CASSRQGDTQYF. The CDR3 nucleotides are TGTGCCAGCAGTCGTCAGGGAGATACGCAGTATTTT.